Reported below is one T cell receptor beta chain. The antigen is undetermined. This specimen comes from a study of cytomegalovirus exposure and HLA in healthy donors. Study details: The same platform used for the 666 first-cohort repertoires was also used for the 90 to 150 validation repertoires, as a later analysis reported. Whole-study results and caveats: Cytomegalovirus association was assigned to around 150 TCR beta chains. Later, an analysis found that TCR clusters from the first cohort tended to co-occur in the roughly 110 validation repertoires. TCR sequences were mostly rare, though some public TCRs occurred in many donors.

The germline V gene has CDR1 MDHEN and CDR2 SYDVKM. The CDR3 has 14 residues. V shed 2 bases and J shed 8 bases, with 15 bases lying between them. Sequenced by immunoSEQ multiplex PCR; TCRdb stores in-frame clones only, minus some. The table lists roughly 100,000 clones, roughly nine tenths of them singletons. This receptor was taken from a young woman in good health and CMV-seropositive. The chain combines TRBV28 with TRBJ1-2; TRBD1 is a possible D gene (5 bases). The material sequenced was PBMCs. CDR3 in amino acids: CASSLPLAGGGYTF. CDR3 DNA: TGTGCCAGCAGTTTACCCCTGGCTGGGGGGGGCTACACCTTC.